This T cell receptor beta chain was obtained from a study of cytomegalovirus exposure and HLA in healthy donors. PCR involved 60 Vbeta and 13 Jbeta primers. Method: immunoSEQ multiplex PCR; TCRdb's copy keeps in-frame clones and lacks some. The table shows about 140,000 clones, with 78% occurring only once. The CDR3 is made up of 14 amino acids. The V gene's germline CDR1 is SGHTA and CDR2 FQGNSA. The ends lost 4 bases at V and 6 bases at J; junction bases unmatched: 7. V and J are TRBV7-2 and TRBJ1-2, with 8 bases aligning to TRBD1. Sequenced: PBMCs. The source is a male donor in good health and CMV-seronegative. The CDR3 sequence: CASSSDRGVNGYTF. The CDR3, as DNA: TGTGCCAGCAGCTCAGACAGGGGAGTCAATGGCTACACCTTC.